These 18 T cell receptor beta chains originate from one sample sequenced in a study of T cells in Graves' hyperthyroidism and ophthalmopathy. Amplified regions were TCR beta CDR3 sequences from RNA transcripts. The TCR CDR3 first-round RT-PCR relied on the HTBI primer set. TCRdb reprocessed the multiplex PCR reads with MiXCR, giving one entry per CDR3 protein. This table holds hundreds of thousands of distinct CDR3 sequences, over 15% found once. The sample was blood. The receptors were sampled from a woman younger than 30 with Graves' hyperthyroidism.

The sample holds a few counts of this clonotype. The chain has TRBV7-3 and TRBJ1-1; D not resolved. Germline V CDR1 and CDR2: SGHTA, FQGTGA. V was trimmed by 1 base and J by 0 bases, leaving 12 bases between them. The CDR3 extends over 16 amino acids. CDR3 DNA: TGTGCCAGCAGCTTAAATGGGCCGTATCTGAACACTGAAGCTTTCTTT. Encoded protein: CASSLNGPYLNTEAFF.

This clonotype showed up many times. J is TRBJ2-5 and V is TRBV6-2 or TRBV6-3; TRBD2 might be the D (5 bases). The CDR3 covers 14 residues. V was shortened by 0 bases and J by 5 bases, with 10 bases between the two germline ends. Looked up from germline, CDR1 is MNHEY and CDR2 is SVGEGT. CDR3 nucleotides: TGTGCCAGCAGTTACTCAGTACGCGGGGAGACCCAGTACTTC. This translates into CASSYSVRGETQYF.

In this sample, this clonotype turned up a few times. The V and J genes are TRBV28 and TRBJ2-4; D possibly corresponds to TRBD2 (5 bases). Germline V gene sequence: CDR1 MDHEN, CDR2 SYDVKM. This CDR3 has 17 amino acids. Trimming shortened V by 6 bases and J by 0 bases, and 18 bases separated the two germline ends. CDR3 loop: CASRGVVPDLAKNIQYF. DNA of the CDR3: TGTGCCAGCAGGGGAGTTGTTCCGGACCTAGCCAAAAACATTCAGTACTTC.

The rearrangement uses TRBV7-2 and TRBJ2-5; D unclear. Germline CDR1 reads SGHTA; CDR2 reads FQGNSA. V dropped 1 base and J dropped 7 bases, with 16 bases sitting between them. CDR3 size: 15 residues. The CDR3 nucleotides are TGTGCCAGCAGCTTAGAAGTTGGTATTAAGATGACCCAGTACTTC. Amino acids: CASSLEVGIKMTQYF.

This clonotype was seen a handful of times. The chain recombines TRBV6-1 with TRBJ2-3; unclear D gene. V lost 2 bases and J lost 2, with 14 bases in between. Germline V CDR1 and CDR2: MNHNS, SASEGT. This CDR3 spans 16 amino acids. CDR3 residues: CASSESASGNTDTQYF. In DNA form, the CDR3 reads TGTGCCAGCAGTGAAAGTGCCTCCGGAAACACAGATACGCAGTATTTT.

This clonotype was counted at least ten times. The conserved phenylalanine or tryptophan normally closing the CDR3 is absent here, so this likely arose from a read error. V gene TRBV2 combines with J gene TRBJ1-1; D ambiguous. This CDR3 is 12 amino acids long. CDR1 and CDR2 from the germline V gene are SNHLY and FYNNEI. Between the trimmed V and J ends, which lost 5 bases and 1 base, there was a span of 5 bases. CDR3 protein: CASSPGNTEAFL. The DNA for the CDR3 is TGTGCCAGCAGTCCTGGGAACACTGAAGCTTTCCTT.

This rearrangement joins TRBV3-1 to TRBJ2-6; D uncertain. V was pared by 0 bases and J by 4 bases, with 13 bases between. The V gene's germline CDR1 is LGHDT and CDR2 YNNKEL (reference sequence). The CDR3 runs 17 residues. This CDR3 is CASSQEAAPTGANVLTF. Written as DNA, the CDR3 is TGTGCCAGCAGCCAAGAGGCAGCCCCAACAGGGGCCAACGTCCTGACTTTC.

DNA of the CDR3: TGTGCCAGCAGGGCAGGGAAGCCCCAGCATTTT. Protein: CASRAGKPQHF. The rearrangement links TRBV28 to TRBJ1-5; TRBD1 might be the D (5 bases). V shed 6 bases and J shed 8 bases, with 8 bases lying between them. This CDR3 has 11 residues. Germline V CDR1 and CDR2: MDHEN, SYDVKM.

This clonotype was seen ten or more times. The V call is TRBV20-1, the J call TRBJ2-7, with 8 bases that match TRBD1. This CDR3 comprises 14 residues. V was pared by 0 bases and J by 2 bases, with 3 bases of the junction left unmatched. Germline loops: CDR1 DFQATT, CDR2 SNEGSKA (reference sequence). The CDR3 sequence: CSAREDREPYEQYF. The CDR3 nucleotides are TGCAGTGCTAGAGAGGACAGGGAGCCCTACGAGCAGTACTTC.

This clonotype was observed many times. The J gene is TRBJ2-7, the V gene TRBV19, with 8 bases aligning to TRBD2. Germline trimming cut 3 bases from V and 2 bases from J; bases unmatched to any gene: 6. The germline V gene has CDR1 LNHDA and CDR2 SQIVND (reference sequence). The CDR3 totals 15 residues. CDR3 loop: CASSIVAGKTYEQYF. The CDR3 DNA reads TGTGCCAGTAGTATCGTAGCGGGGAAAACCTACGAGCAGTACTTC.

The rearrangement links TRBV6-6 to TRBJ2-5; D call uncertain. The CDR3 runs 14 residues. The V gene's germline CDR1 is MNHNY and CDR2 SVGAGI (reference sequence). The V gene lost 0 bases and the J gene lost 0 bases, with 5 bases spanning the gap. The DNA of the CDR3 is TGTGCCAGCAGTTACTCCGAGTACCAAGAGACCCAGTACTTC. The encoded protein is CASSYSEYQETQYF.

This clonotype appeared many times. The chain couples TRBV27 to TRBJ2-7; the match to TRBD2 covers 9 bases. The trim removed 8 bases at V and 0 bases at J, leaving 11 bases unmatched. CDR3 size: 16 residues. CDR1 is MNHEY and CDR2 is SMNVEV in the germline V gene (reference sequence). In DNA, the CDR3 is TGTGCCAGCGGCCCTGGGACTAGCCGAAGCTCCTACGAGCAGTACTTC. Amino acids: CASGPGTSRSSYEQYF.

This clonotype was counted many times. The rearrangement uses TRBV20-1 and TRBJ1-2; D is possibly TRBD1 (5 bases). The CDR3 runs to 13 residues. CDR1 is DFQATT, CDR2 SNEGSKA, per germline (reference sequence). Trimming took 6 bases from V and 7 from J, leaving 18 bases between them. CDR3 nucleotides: TGCAGTGCCCCGGACCCTTGGGGGGTTGGCTACACCTTC. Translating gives CSAPDPWGVGYTF.

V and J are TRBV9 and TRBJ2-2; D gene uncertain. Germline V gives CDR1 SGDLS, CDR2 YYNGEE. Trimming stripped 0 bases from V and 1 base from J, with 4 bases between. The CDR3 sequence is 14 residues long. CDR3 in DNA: TGTGCCAGCAGCGTAGTAGGGAACACCGGGGAGCTGTTTTTT. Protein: CASSVVGNTGELFF.

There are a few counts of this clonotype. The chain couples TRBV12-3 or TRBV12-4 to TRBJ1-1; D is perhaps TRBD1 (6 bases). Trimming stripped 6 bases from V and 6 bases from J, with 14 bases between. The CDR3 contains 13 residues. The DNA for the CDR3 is TGTGCCAGCAGGGAGGATCAGGGGTCTGAAGCTTTCTTT. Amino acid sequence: CASREDQGSEAFF.

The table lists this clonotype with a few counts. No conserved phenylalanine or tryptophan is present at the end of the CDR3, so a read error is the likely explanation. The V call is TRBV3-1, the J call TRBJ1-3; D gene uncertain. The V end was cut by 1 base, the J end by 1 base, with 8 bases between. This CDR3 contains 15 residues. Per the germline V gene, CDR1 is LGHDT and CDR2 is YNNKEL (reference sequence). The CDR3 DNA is TGTGCCAGCAGCCAAGTGAGAGGATCTGGAAACACCATATATCTT. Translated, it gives CASSQVRGSGNTIYL.

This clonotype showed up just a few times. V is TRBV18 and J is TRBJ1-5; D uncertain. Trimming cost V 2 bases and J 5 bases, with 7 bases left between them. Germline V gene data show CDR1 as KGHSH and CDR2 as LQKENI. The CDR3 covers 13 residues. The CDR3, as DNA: TGTGCCAGCTCACCAATGATGGATCAGCCCCAGCATTTT. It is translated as CASSPMMDQPQHF.

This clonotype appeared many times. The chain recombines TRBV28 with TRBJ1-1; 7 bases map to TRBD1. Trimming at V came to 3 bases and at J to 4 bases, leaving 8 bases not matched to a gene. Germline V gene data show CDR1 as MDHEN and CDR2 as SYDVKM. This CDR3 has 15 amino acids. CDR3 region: CASSLTGSGGTEAFF. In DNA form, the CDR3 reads TGTGCCAGCAGTTTGACAGGGTCGGGGGGCACTGAAGCTTTCTTT. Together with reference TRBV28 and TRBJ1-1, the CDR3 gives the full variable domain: DVKVTQSSRYLVKRTGEKVFLECVQDMDHENMFWYRQDPGLGLRLIYFSYDVKMKEKGDIPEGYSVSREKKERFSLILESASTNQTSMYLCASSLTGSGGTEAFFGQGTRLTVV.